This section outlines one T cell receptor beta chain sequence together with its context. These data come from a study of blood T cell repertoires in COVID-19. TCRdb's table, derived via immunoSEQ multiplex PCR, lists solely in-frame clones and lacks some. The sample includes around 200,000 clones, about four fifths of them seen just once. With V trimmed by 3 bases and J by 0 bases, 7 bases remained unmatched. The CDR3 consists of 16 residues. The germline V gene has CDR1 MGHRA and CDR2 YSYEKL. Material: peripheral blood. The clonotype originates from a woman aged 40 to 50 with acute or convalescent COVID-19. V usage is TRBV4-1 and J usage is TRBJ2-5; TRBD2 matches at 7 bases. CDR3 region: CASSHPSGKYQETQYF. CDR3 sequence (DNA): TGCGCCAGCAGCCACCCCAGCGGGAAGTACCAAGAGACCCAGTACTTC.